Following are 23 T cell receptor beta chains from one sample sequenced in a study of glioma-infiltrating T cells. TCR alpha and beta CDR3 regions were amplified from RNA using iRepertoire nested multiplex PCR. TCRdb redid the calling of the multiplex PCR reads with MiXCR, one entry per CDR3 protein. The sample lists about 180,000 distinct CDR3 sequences; around 40% were seen once. Sequencing used glioma tissue, nonneoplastic brain tissue, or PBMCs (not recorded which). The source is a human donor with low-grade glioma or glioblastoma, undergoing nonglioma brain surgery, or in good health (not recorded which).

Comment on this clonotype: With a much larger clone just one base away, this may be a read error. The chain recombines TRBV10-3 with TRBJ2-5; D is ambiguous. Germline-derived CDR1 and CDR2 are ENHRY and SYGVKD. V was pared by 5 bases and J by 5 bases, with 6 bases between. The CDR3 runs 11 residues. CDR3 DNA sequence: TGTGCCATCAGTAAGCTTGAGACCCAGTACTTC. Its protein is CAISKLETQYF.

A note on this clonotype: The junction departs from the called germline gene at one end, perhaps through a read error. CDR3 sequence (DNA): TGTGCCGGTAGTATCCGTGGGGTTAATGCAGAGCAGTACTTC. This codes for CAGSIRGVNAEQYF. This rearrangement joins TRBV19 to TRBJ2-7; D ambiguous. This CDR3 has 14 amino acids. Germline V gene data show CDR1 as LNHDA and CDR2 as SQIVND (reference sequence).

The genes are TRBV7-9 and TRBJ2-7; no firm D call. CDR3 length: 14 amino acids. Germline loops: CDR1 SEHNR, CDR2 FQNEAQ (reference sequence). With 2 bases removed from V and 5 bases from J, the gap between germline ends came to 13 bases. The CDR3 loop is CASSLLGYLHEQYF. The CDR3 DNA reads as TGTGCCAGCAGCTTACTCGGATATCTCCACGAGCAGTACTTC.

V usage is TRBV4-1 and J usage is TRBJ1-2; D is uncertain. V lost 1 base and J lost 2, with 8 bases in between. The CDR3 contains 14 residues. The germline CDR1 and CDR2 sequences are MGHRA and YSYEKL. CDR3 sequence (DNA): TGCGCCAGCAGCCAAGGAGAAGACAACTATGGCTACACCTTC. Translation: CASSQGEDNYGYTF.

This clonotype has only a few counts. This chain links TRBV29-1 with TRBJ1-1; TRBD1 might be the D (5 bases). The CDR3 totals 14 residues. The germline V gene encodes CDR1 SQVTM and CDR2 ANQGSEA. V was shortened by 5 bases and J by 1 base, with 14 bases between the two germline ends. This chain's CDR3 is CSVRPDTGNTEAFF. CDR3 coding DNA: TGCAGCGTTCGCCCTGACACAGGGAACACTGAAGCTTTCTTT. Together with reference TRBV29-1 and TRBJ1-1, the CDR3 gives the full variable domain: SAVISQKPSRDICQRGTSLTIQCQVDSQVTMMFWYRQQPGQSLTLIATANQGSEATYESGFVIDKFPISRPNLTFSTLTVSNMSPEDSSIYLCSVRPDTGNTEAFFGQGTRLTVV.

This sequence joins TRBV12-3 or TRBV12-4 and TRBJ2-7; the D gene could be TRBD1 or TRBD2 (5 bases each). The CDR3 totals 12 residues. Trimming shortened V by 8 bases and J by 4 bases, and 12 bases separated the two germline ends. Here the CDR3 DNA reads TGTGCCAGCCGGGACCACGGGTACGAGCAGTACTTC. Amino acid sequence: CASRDHGYEQYF.

This clonotype was seen ten or more times. CDR3 DNA sequence: TGTGCCAGCAGTTTAGAAGGACTAGCGGTTTCTACAGATACGCAGTATTTT. Translation gives CASSLEGLAVSTDTQYF. The gene calls are TRBV27 and TRBJ2-3, with TRBD2 identical over 10 bases. Germline lookup yields CDR1 MNHEY and CDR2 SMNVEV (reference sequence). V dropped 2 bases and J dropped 3; count of bases not matched to a gene: 8. CDR3 length: 17 amino acids.

This clonotype was picked up many times. The chain carries TRBV19 and TRBJ1-5; D remains unclear. The CDR3 runs 12 residues. The germline V and J ends were trimmed by 6 bases and 4 bases, with 7 bases remaining between them. The germline V gene encodes CDR1 LNHDA and CDR2 SQIVND (reference sequence). For the CDR3, the DNA is TGTGCCAGTAGGGCACAAAATCAGCCCCAGCATTTT. This translates into CASRAQNQPQHF.

The chain links TRBV12-3 or TRBV12-4 to TRBJ1-1, with TRBD1 matching 7 bases. Unmatched junction bases numbered 12, after V lost 7 bases and J lost 13 bases. This CDR3 spans 12 amino acids. The CDR3 loop reads CASTTGALNGFF. The CDR3 DNA reads as TGTGCCAGCACCACAGGGGCCTTGAATGGTTTCTTT.

About this clonotype: One base away lies a much larger clone, so this may be a sequencing read error. The CDR3 carries no conserved terminal phenylalanine or tryptophan, so it likely arises from a read error. This chain uses TRBV3-1 with TRBJ1-1; no clear D. Trimming left V 0 bases short and J 0 bases short, with 2 bases between. CDR3 length equals 13 residues. CDR1 LGHDT and CDR2 YNNKEL come from the germline V gene (reference sequence). CDR3: CASSQDLNTEAFY. The CDR3 coding sequence is TGTGCCAGCAGCCAAGATTTGAACACTGAAGCTTTCTAT.

A remark on this clonotype: Just one base apart from a much larger clone, this may be a read error. V usage is TRBV20-1 and J usage is TRBJ2-1; TRBD2 agrees at 8 bases. Germline CDR1 and CDR2: DFQATT and SNEGSKA (reference sequence). J was trimmed by 4 bases and V by 3 bases; bases with no gene match: 5. The CDR3 has 14 residues. Written as DNA, the CDR3 is TGCAGTGCTAGTTCAGCGGGGGTGTACAATGAGCAGTTCTTC. It encodes CSASSAGVYNEQFF.

A word on this clonotype: An end of the junction does not agree with germline; a read error may underlie this. The rearrangement joins TRBV20-1 to TRBJ2-5; D possibly matches TRBD1 or TRBD2 (5 bases each). This CDR3 has 16 amino acids. CDR1 and CDR2 (germline): DFQATT, SNEGSKA (reference sequence). CDR3 coding DNA: TGCAGTGATAGAGATGGGCACGCGCCGAGGGGAGAGGCCCAGTACTTC. Translating it yields CSDRDGHAPRGEAQYF.

The rearrangement uses TRBV29-1 and TRBJ1-2; TRBD1 might be the D (5 bases). The CDR3 has 14 amino acids. Trimming left V 3 bases short and J 3 bases short, with 14 bases between. Germline-derived CDR1 and CDR2 are SQVTM and ANQGSEA. CDR3 sequence reads: CSVDAGPGDYGYTF. In DNA form, the CDR3 reads TGCAGCGTTGATGCGGGGCCTGGGGACTATGGCTACACCTTC.

This clonotype appeared a few times. This rearrangement joins TRBV2 to TRBJ1-5; 8 nucleotides match TRBD1. Germline CDR1 SNHLY, CDR2 FYNNEI. Trimming at V came to 6 bases and at J to 7 bases, leaving 8 bases not matched to a gene. The CDR3 spans 14 residues. The CDR3 protein is CASRKDRVGQPQHF. The CDR3 region has the DNA TGTGCCAGCAGAAAGGACAGGGTAGGGCAGCCCCAGCATTTT. Full variable domain (outside the CDR3, taken from reference TRBV2 and TRBJ1-5): EPEVTQTPSHQVTQMGQEVILRCVPISNHLYFYWYRQILGQKVEFLVSFYNNEISEKSEIFDDQFSVERPDGSNFTLKIRSTKLEDSAMYFCASRKDRVGQPQHFGDGTRLSIL.

A note on this clonotype: One base away lies a much larger clone, so this may be a sequencing read error. The chain uses TRBV18 and TRBJ2-1; the D is unclear. The CDR3 consists of 13 residues. Looked up from germline, CDR1 is KGHSH and CDR2 is LQKENI. V lost 3 bases to trimming and J lost 3 bases, with 6 bases between them. CDR3 region: CASSPWIYNEQFF. In DNA form, the CDR3 reads TGTGCCAGCTCACCCTGGATCTACAATGAGCAGTTCTTC.

This clonotype was counted at least ten times. V gene TRBV20-1 combines with J gene TRBJ2-1; the D gene is possibly TRBD2 (6 bases). This CDR3 has 14 residues. Germline V gene lookup returns CDR1 DFQATT and CDR2 SNEGSKA (reference sequence). V lost 8 bases, J lost 1 base, and 15 bases lay in between. The CDR3 here is CSLAGTSSYNEQFF. DNA of the CDR3: TGCAGTCTGGCCGGGACTTCTTCCTACAATGAGCAGTTCTTC.

This clonotype was recorded at least ten times. V is TRBV12-3 or TRBV12-4 and J is TRBJ1-1; 7 nucleotides agree with TRBD1. V was pared by 4 bases and J by 0 bases, with 2 bases of the junction left unmatched. The length of the CDR3 is 14 residues. CDR3 protein: CASSWGQMNTEAFF. The CDR3 bases are TGTGCCAGCAGTTGGGGACAGATGAACACTGAAGCTTTCTTT.

On this clonotype: This may come from a read error, since a much larger clone is one base off. CDR3 in amino acids: CASSLVGHSRVETKYF. CDR3 nucleotides: TGTGCCAGCAGTTTAGTTGGACACTCTAGAGTAGAGACCAAGTACTTC. V and J are TRBV28 and TRBJ2-5; the D gene is possibly TRBD1 (5 bases). The CDR3 extends over 16 amino acids. Germline CDR1 and CDR2: MDHEN and SYDVKM.

This chain uses TRBV20-1 with TRBJ1-2, with D perhaps TRBD1 (5 bases). This CDR3 region has 14 residues. The germline V gene has CDR1 DFQATT and CDR2 SNEGSKA (reference sequence). Trimming removed 1 base from V and 9 bases from J, with 18 bases in between. CDR3: CSARAGRESNCYTF. The DNA for the CDR3 is TGCAGTGCTAGAGCGGGGCGTGAAAGCAATTGCTACACCTTC.

For this clonotype: A single base separates this from a much larger clone, so it may be a read error. J is TRBJ2-7 and V is TRBV11-1; D not resolved. V dropped 5 bases and J dropped 10 bases, with 15 bases sitting between them. This CDR3 has 12 residues. Per the germline V gene, CDR1 is SGHAT and CDR2 is FQDESV (reference sequence). The CDR3 DNA reads TGTGCCAGCAGCCCCCGGTCTGGGGATCAGTACTTC. It specifies CASSPRSGDQYF.

With respect to this clonotype: The junction departs from the called germline gene at one end, perhaps through a read error. The chain is built from TRBV3-1 and TRBJ2-3; D call uncertain. There are 15 residues in the CDR3. CDR1 is LGHDT and CDR2 is YNNKEL in the germline V gene (reference sequence). CDR3 region: CASSQEAGRTDTKYF. In nucleotides, the CDR3 is TGTGCCAGCAGCCAAGAGGCCGGCCGCACAGATACGAAGTATTTT.

Comment on this clonotype: Since a much larger clone is just one base distant, this may be a read error. V usage is TRBV7-2 and J usage is TRBJ1-1; possibly TRBD1 for D (5 bases). The CDR3 consists of 15 residues. Germline-derived CDR1 and CDR2 are SGHTA and FQGNSA. CDR3 residues: CASRRARDGGNEASF. In DNA form, the CDR3 reads TGTGCCAGCAGGAGGGCACGAGACGGGGGGAATGAAGCTTCCTTT.

Of note for this clonotype: A much more abundant neighbour one base away suggests this may be a read error. This chain joins TRBV6-2 or TRBV6-3 and TRBJ2-7; D unresolved. The CDR3 is made up of 12 amino acids. Germline CDR1 reads MNHEY; CDR2 reads SVGEGT. CDR3 loop: CARSSRPSEQYF. The CDR3 nucleotides are TGTGCCAGAAGTTCTCGGCCCAGCGAGCAGTACTTC.